A single sample is the source of the 6 T cell receptor beta chains below, sequenced in a study of cytomegalovirus exposure and HLA in healthy donors (TCRdb year 2017). To prepare the library, the immunoSEQ multiplex PCR assay was applied. A mixture of 60 forward primers for TCR Vbeta segments and 13 reverse primers for TCR Jbeta segments was used in the multiplex PCR. What TCRdb holds here is the immuneACCESS table cut down to in-frame rearrangements. Part of the clones is not present; checked against another copy, under half of the missing clones reflect an unresolved V gene, and the others are unexplained. The sample profile shows about 160,000 clones; around four fifths of them were found once. The ten largest make up about 4% of the sample. Source material: PBMCs. These receptors all stem from a man in his fifties in good health and CMV-seropositive.

The gene calls are TRBV15 and TRBJ2-7; the match to TRBD1 covers 8 bases. This CDR3 contains 15 residues. Germline V gene sequence: CDR1 LNHNV, CDR2 YYDKDF (reference sequence). With V trimmed by 4 bases and J by 7 bases, 12 bases remained unmatched. The CDR3 bases are TGTGCCACCAGCACACGGACAGGGTTGCAGTCTGAGCAGTACTTC. Translating gives CATSTRTGLQSEQYF.

The chain links TRBV27 to TRBJ2-5; the D gene is possibly TRBD2 (6 bases). The end of the DNA aligns better with TRBJ2-7, so the J call may be wrong. Germline CDR1 is MNHEY and CDR2 is SMNVEV (reference sequence). This CDR3 comprises 15 residues. DNA of the CDR3: TGTGCCAGCAGTGGAACGGGACTCCGGCGTGGCGAGCAGTACTTC. This sequence encodes CASSGTGLRRGEQYF.

V and J are TRBV11-2 and TRBJ1-2; D might be TRBD1 (6 bases). Trimming took 3 bases from V and 8 from J, leaving 16 bases between them. This CDR3 is built from 14 residues. Germline CDR1 is SGHAT and CDR2 is FQNNGV. As DNA, the CDR3 is TGTGCCAGCAGCTTCCGTAGGGCGGGGGCCGGCTACACCTTC. It codes for CASSFRRAGAGYTF. The full variable domain, its missing parts supplied by reference TRBV11-2 and TRBJ1-2, is EAGVAQSPRYKIIEKRQSVAFWCNPISGHATLYWYQQILGQGPKLLIQFQNNGVVDDSQLPKDRFSAERLKGVDSTLKIQPAKLEDSAVYLCASSFRRAGAGYTFGSGTRLTVV.

The rearrangement joins TRBV25-1 to TRBJ2-3; weak D call: TRBD1 (5 bases). With 6 bases removed from V and 2 bases from J, the gap between germline ends came to 9 bases. Germline V CDR1 and CDR2: MGHDK, SYGVNS. The CDR3 extends over 13 amino acids. The chain's CDR3 is CASSVTATDTQYF. The CDR3 region has the DNA TGTGCCAGCAGCGTGACAGCCACAGATACGCAGTATTTT.

V gene TRBV6-5 combines with J gene TRBJ2-3; possible D gene TRBD1, 6 bases. CDR3 length equals 16 residues. Germline values: CDR1 MNHEY, CDR2 SVGAGI. The V and J ends lost 2 bases and 1 base respectively, with 13 bases between them. Here the CDR3 reads CASSYLVQGGTDTQYF. CDR3 nucleotide sequence: TGTGCCAGCAGTTACCTCGTACAGGGAGGCACAGATACGCAGTATTTT.

The chain links TRBV6-1 to TRBJ2-7; 7 nucleotides align to TRBD1. The V gene's germline CDR1 is MNHNS and CDR2 SASEGT. The CDR3 is 18 amino acids. With 0 bases clipped from V and 0 bases from J, the junction kept 11 bases outside the gene matches. The CDR3 region has the DNA TGTGCCAGCAGTGAAGCGCGAGGGTTAGGGGGCGGCTCCTACGAGCAGTACTTC. This codes for CASSEARGLGGGSYEQYF.